This passage covers 12 T cell receptor beta chains from one sample sequenced in a study of blood T cell repertoires in COVID-19. Assay used: immunoSEQ multiplex PCR; TCRdb lists only in-frame clones, some missing. The table lists 200,000 or so clones, approximately 81% of them singletons. The sequencing input was peripheral blood. The receptors were sampled from a woman of 80 years or more with COVID-19, enrolled during active disease.

This rearrangement joins TRBV29-1 to TRBJ2-3; TRBD1 matches 7 bases. CDR3 length: 14 residues. Germline-derived CDR1 and CDR2 are SQVTM and ANQGSEA. V shed 7 bases, J shed 0 bases, and the junction held 7 bases outside the gene matches. As DNA, the CDR3 is TGCAGCGGATCGGGACAGCCAAGCACAGATACGCAGTATTTT. Protein: CSGSGQPSTDTQYF.

The chain carries TRBV9 and TRBJ2-2; TRBD2 might be the D (5 bases). Germline V CDR1 and CDR2: SGDLS, YYNGEE. There are 16 residues in the CDR3. V was cut by 0 bases and J by 5 bases, with 14 bases left in between. The chain's CDR3 is CASSVVSGSRTGELFF. The CDR3, as DNA: TGTGCCAGCAGCGTAGTATCTGGGAGTAGGACCGGGGAGCTGTTTTTT.

The rearrangement links TRBV27 to TRBJ1-3; D is perhaps TRBD1 (5 bases). Germline CDR1 is MNHEY and CDR2 is SMNVEV (reference sequence). The V gene lost 7 bases and the J gene lost 8 bases, with 15 bases spanning the gap. The CDR3 consists of 13 residues. The CDR3 sequence: CASMWSGGDTIYF. The CDR3 DNA reads as TGTGCCAGCATGTGGTCTGGGGGGGACACCATATATTTT.

The sample holds one count of this clone. The J gene is TRBJ2-3, the V gene TRBV4-1; TRBD2 aligns across 10 bases. V lost 3 bases, J lost 9 bases, and 6 bases stayed unmatched. Germline values: CDR1 MGHRA, CDR2 YSYEKL. This CDR3 contains 14 residues. CDR3 coding DNA: TGCGCCAGCAGCCAGCCAATACTAGCGGGGACGCAGTATTTT. The encoded protein is CASSQPILAGTQYF.

The gene calls are TRBV7-9 and TRBJ2-5, with D possibly matching TRBD2 (6 bases). CDR1 is SEHNR, CDR2 FQNEAQ, per germline (reference sequence). This CDR3 spans 15 amino acids. Trimming removed 3 bases at V and 4 bases at J, with 15 bases between. The CDR3, as DNA: TGTGCCAGCAGCTTGGCCCTAGCGTCGGGAGAGACCCAGTACTTC. Translation gives CASSLALASGETQYF.

The chain combines TRBV19 with TRBJ2-6; TRBD1 agrees at 10 bases. Germline-derived CDR1 and CDR2 are LNHDA and SQIVND (reference sequence). There are 17 residues in the CDR3. After removal of 5 bases from V and 8 bases from J, the junction contained 12 bases not matched to a gene. CDR3 in DNA: TGTGCCAGTAGTTCGCGGGACAGGGGTATCTTGACCAACGTCCTGACTTTC. This sequence encodes CASSSRDRGILTNVLTF.

The V and J genes are TRBV27 and TRBJ1-6; tentatively, D is TRBD1 (5 bases). The germline V gene has CDR1 MNHEY and CDR2 SMNVEV (reference sequence). There are 14 residues in the CDR3. Trimming took 3 bases from V and 7 from J, leaving 10 bases between them. In nucleotides, the CDR3 is TGTGCCAGCAGTTTCCAGGGAAGGAATTCACCCCTCCACTTT. Encoded protein: CASSFQGRNSPLHF.

This chain connects TRBV18 to TRBJ1-2, with 10 bases matching TRBD1. The junction had 6 bases not matched to a gene; V was cut back by 4 bases and J by 7 bases. The CDR3 is made up of 14 amino acids. CDR1 is KGHSH and CDR2 is LQKENI in the germline V gene. CDR3 residues: CASSQGTGVSGYTF. The DNA of the CDR3 is TGTGCCAGCTCACAAGGGACAGGGGTTTCTGGCTACACCTTC.

The sample holds a few counts of this clone. The chain recombines TRBV29-1 with TRBJ1-1; TRBD1 aligns across 10 bases. This CDR3 has 14 residues. From germline, CDR1 is SQVTM and CDR2 ANQGSEA. Trimming cost V 7 bases and J 3 bases; bases outside gene matches: 8. CDR3 loop: CSARDRGRDTEAFF. CDR3 DNA sequence: TGCAGCGCCCGGGACAGGGGAAGGGACACTGAAGCTTTCTTT.

The rearrangement joins TRBV6-6 to TRBJ1-2; D is perhaps TRBD1 (5 bases). Looked up from germline, CDR1 is MNHNY and CDR2 is SVGAGI (reference sequence). This CDR3 has 13 amino acids. Trimming left V 4 bases short and J 4 bases short, with 10 bases between. The CDR3 sequence: CASSSTEFYGYTF. The DNA of the CDR3 is TGTGCCAGCAGTTCGACAGAATTCTATGGCTACACCTTC.

The chain joins TRBV6-5 to TRBJ2-7, with 7 bases aligning to TRBD1. The CDR3 has 13 residues. V lost 7 bases to trimming and J lost 1 base; unmatched junction nucleotides: 4. Germline V lookup: CDR1 MNHEY, CDR2 SVGAGI. The CDR3 DNA reads as TGTGCCAGCACCCCGACAGGGTCCTACGAGCAGTACTTC. It encodes CASTPTGSYEQYF.

V usage is TRBV7-9 and J usage is TRBJ1-2; D uncertain. Trimming cost V 2 bases and J 4 bases, with 8 bases left between them. Germline lookup yields CDR1 SEHNR and CDR2 FQNEAQ (reference sequence). This CDR3 is built from 13 residues. CDR3 protein: CASSLLTAYGYTF. CDR3 coding DNA: TGTGCCAGCAGCTTACTTACAGCCTATGGCTACACCTTC.